Below, one T cell receptor beta chain is given with its context. The data originate from a study of T cell changes during pregnancy in multiple sclerosis. The germline V gene has CDR1 MNHEY and CDR2 SVGAGI. V was pared by 0 bases and J by 2 bases, with 7 bases between. The CDR3 is 14 amino acids. Clones were sequenced by immunoSEQ multiplex PCR, and TCRdb holds only the in-frame ones, with some missing. The sample yields around 70,000 clones, roughly nine tenths seen once. The source of this sequence is a female donor in good health, enrolled as a control in a pregnancy study. This sequence joins TRBV6-5 and TRBJ1-2; D may be TRBD1 (5 bases). Sequencing was performed on peripheral blood, taken in the first trimester of pregnancy. This CDR3 reads CASSYSGGNYGYTF. Here the CDR3 DNA reads TGTGCCAGCAGTTACTCGGGGGGGAACTATGGCTACACCTTC.